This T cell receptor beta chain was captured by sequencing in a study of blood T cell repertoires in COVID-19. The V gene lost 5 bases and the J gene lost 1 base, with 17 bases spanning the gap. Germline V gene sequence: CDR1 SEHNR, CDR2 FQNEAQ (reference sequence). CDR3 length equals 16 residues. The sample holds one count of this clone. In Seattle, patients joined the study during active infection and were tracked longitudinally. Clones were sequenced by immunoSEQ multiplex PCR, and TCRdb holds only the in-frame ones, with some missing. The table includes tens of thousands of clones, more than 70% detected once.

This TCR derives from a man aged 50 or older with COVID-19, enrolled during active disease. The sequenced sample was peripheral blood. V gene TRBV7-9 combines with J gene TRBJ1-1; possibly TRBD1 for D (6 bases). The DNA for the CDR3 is TGTGCCAGCAGCAAGCCCCGACAGGATACGAACACTGAAGCTTTCTTT. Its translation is CASSKPRQDTNTEAFF.